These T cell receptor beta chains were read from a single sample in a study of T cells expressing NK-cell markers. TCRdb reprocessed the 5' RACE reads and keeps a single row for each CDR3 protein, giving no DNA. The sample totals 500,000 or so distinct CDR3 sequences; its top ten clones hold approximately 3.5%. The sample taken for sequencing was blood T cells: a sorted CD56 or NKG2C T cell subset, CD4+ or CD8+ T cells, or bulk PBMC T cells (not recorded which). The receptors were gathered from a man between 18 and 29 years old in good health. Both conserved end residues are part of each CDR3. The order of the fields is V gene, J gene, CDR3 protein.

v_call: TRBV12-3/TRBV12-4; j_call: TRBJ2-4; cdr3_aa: CASSWSEVSKNIQYF
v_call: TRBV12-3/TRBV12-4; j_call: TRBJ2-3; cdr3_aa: CASHPGANPRGLYF
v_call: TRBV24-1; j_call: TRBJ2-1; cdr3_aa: CATSDSNRGNQQFF
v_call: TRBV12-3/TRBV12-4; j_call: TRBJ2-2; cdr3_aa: CASFRELVTGELFF
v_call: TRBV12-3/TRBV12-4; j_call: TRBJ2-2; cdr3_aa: CASSSRLAGRGTGELFF
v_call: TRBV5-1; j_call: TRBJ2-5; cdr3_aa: CASSFTGGEKETQYF
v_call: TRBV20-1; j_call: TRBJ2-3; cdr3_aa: CSATSRDSGSDTQYF
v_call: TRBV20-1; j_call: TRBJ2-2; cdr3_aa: CSARAGRGGTGELFF
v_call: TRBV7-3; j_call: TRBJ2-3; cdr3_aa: CASSPSGQDTQYF
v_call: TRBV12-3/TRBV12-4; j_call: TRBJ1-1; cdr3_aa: CASAQWEVEAFF
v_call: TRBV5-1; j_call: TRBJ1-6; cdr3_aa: CASSLAAGTVNSPLHF
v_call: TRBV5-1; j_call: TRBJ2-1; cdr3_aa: CASSFGAGVEQFF
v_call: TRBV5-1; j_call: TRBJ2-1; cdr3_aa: CASSRVTSSNEQFF
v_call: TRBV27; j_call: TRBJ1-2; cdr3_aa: CASSHGAVRNYGYTF
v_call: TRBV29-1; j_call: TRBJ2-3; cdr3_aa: CSVGSVGISTDTQYF
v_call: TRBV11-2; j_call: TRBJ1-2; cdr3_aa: CASSLFSGGGYTF
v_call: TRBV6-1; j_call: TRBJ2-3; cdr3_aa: CASTQGSFPDTQYF
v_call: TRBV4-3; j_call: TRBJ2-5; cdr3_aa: CASSPRGGEAQETQYF
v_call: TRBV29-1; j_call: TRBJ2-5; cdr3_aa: CSAGTGIGETQYF
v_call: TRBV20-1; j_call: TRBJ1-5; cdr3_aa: CSASDPPSNQPQHF
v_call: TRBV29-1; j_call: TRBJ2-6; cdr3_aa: CSARGGESSGANVLTF
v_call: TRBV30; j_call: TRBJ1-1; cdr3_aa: CAWSFRGPRVNTEAFF
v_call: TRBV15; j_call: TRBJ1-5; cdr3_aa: CATSGIRAAVGPQHF
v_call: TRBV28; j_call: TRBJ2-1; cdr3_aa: CASTQRGLAGVNEQFF